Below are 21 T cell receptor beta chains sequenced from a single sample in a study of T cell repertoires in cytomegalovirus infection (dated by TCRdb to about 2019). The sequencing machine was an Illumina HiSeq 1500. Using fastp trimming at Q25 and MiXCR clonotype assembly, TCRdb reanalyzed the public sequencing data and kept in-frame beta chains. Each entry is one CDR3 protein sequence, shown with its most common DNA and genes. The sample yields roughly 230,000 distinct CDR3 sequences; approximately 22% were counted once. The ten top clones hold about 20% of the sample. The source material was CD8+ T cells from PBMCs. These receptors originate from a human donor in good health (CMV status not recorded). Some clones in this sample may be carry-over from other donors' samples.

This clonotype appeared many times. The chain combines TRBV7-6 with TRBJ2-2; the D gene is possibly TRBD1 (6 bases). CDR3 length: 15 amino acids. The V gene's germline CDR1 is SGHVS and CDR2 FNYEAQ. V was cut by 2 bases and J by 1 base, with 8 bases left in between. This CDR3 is CASSLPGQNTGELFF. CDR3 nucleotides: TGTGCCAGCAGCTTACCGGGACAGAACACCGGGGAGCTGTTTTTT.

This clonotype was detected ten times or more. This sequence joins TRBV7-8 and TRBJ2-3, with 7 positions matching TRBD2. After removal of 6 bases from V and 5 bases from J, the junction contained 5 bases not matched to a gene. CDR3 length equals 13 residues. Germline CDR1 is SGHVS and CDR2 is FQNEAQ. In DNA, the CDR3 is TGTGCCAGCAGACTAGCGAGCGGAGATACGCAGTATTTT. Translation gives CASRLASGDTQYF.

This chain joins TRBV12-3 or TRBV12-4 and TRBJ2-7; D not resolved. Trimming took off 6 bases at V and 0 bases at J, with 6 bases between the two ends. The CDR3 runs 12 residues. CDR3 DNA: TGTGCCAGCAGGGGCCTCTCCTACGAGCAGTACTTC. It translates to CASRGLSYEQYF.

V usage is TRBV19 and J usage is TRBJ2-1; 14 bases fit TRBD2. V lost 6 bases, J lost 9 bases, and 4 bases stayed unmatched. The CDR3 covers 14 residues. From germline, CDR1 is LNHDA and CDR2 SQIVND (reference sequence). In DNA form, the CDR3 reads TGTGCCAGTAGGACTAGCGGGGGGGCCCGTGAGCAGTTCTTC. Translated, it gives CASRTSGGAREQFF.

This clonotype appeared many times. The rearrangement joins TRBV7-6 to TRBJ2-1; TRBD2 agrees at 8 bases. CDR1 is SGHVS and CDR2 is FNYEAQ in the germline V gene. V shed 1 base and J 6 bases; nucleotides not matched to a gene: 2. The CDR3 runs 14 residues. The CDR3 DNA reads TGTGCCAGCAGCTTAGGTACTAGCGGCAATGAGCAGTTCTTC. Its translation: CASSLGTSGNEQFF.

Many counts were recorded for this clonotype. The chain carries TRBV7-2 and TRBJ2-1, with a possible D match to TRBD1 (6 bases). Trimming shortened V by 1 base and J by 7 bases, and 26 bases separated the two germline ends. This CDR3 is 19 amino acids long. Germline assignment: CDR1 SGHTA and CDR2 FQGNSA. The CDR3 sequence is CASSLVLQGDGNKRNEQFF. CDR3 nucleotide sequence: TGTGCCAGCAGCTTAGTCCTACAGGGAGATGGCAATAAAAGGAATGAGCAGTTCTTC.

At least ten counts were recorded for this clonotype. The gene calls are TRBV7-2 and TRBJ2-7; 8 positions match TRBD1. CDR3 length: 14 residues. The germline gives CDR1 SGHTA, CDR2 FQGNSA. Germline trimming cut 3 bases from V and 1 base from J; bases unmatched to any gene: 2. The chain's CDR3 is CASSFDRGSYEQYF. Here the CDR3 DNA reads TGTGCCAGCAGCTTCGACAGGGGATCCTACGAGCAGTACTTC.

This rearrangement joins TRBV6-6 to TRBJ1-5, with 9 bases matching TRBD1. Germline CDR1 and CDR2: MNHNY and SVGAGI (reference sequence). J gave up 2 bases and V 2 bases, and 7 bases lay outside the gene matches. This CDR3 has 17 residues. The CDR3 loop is CASSYQTGGGGNQPQHF. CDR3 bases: TGTGCCAGCAGTTACCAAACAGGGGGCGGTGGCAATCAGCCCCAGCATTTT.

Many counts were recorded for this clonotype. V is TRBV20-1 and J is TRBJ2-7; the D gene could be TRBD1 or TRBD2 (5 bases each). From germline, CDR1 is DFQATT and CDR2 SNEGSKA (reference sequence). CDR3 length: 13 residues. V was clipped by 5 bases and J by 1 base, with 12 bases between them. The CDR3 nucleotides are TGCAGTGCTGCCGGGACGGAATCCTACGAGCAGTACTTC. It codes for CSAAGTESYEQYF.

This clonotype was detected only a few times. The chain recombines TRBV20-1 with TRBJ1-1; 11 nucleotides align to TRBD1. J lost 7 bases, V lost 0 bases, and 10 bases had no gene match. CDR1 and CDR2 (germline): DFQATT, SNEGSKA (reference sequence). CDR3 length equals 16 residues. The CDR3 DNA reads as TGCAGTGCTAGAGATCTGGACAGGGGGCCCTGGGTTGAAGCTTTCTTT. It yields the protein CSARDLDRGPWVEAFF.

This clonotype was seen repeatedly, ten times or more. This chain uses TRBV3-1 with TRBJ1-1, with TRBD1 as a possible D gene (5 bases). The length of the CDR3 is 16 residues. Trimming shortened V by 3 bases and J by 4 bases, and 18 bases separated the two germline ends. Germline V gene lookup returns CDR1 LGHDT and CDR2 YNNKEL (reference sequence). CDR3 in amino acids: CASSQGVAGSSTEAFF. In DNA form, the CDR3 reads TGTGCCAGCAGCCAGGGTGTCGCAGGGTCGAGCACTGAAGCTTTCTTT.

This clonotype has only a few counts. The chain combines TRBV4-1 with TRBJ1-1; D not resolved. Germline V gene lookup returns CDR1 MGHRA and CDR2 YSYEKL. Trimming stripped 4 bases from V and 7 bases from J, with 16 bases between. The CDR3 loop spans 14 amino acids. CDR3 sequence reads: CASSPLTTGNEAFF. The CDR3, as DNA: TGCGCCAGCAGCCCTTTGACGACTGGTAATGAAGCTTTCTTT.

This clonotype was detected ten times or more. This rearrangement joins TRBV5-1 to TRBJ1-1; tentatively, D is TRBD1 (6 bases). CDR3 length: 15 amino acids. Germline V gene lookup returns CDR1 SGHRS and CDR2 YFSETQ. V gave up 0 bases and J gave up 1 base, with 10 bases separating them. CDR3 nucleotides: TGCGCCAGCAGCTTGGAGGGACACGAGAACACTGAAGCTTTCTTT. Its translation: CASSLEGHENTEAFF.

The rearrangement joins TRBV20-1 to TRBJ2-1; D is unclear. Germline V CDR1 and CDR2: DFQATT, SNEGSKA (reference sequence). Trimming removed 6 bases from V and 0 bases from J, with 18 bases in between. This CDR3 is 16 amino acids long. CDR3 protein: CSAPPLNPSSYNEQFF. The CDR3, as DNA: TGCAGTGCCCCGCCCCTGAACCCGTCCTCCTACAATGAGCAGTTCTTC.

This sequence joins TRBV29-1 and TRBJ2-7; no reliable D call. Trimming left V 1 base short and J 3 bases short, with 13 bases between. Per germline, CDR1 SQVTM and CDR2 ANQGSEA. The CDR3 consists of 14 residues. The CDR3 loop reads CSVEVGSTSYEQYF. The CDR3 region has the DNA TGCAGCGTTGAAGTTGGCTCTACGAGCTACGAGCAGTACTTC.

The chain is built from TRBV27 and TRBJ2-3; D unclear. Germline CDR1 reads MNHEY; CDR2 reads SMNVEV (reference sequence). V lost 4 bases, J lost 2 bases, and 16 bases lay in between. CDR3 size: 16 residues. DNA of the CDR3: TGTGCCAGCAGTTATGCCGGCGGTTCCTTCACAGATACGCAGTATTTT. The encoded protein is CASSYAGGSFTDTQYF.

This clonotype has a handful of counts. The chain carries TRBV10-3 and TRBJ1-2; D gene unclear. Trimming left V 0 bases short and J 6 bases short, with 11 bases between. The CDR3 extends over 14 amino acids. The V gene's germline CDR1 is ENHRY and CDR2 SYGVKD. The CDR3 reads CAISESLAADGYTF. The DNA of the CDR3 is TGTGCCATCAGTGAGTCCTTGGCGGCGGATGGCTACACCTTC.

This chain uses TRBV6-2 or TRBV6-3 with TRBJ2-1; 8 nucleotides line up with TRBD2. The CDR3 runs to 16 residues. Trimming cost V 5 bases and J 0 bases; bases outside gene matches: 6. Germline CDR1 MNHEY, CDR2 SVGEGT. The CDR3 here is CASSVEAGASYNEQFF. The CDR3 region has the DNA TGTGCCAGCAGTGTCGAAGCGGGGGCCTCCTACAATGAGCAGTTCTTC.

The CDR3 here is CASSSLAGQATDTQYF. The CDR3 bases are TGTGCCAGCAGTTCACTAGCGGGGCAGGCCACAGATACGCAGTATTTT. The chain has TRBV27 and TRBJ2-3; TRBD2 agrees at 10 bases. The CDR3 has 16 residues. Germline V gives CDR1 MNHEY, CDR2 SMNVEV (reference sequence). The V and J ends lost 4 bases and 2 bases, in that order; junction bases with no gene match: 6.

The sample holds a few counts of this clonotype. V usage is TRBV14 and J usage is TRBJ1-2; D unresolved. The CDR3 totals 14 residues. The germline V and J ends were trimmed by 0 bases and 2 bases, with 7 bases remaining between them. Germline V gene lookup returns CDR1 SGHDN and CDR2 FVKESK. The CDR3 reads CASSQDLNNYGYTF. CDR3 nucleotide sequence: TGTGCCAGCAGCCAAGATCTTAACAACTATGGCTACACCTTC.

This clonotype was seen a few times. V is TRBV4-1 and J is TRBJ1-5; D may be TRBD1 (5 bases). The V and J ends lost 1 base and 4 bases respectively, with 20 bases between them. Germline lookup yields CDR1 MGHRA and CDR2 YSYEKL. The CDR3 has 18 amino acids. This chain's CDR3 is CASSQAGPSDVGNQPQHF. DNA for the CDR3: TGCGCCAGCAGCCAAGCGGGACCGAGTGATGTTGGGAATCAGCCCCAGCATTTT.